Below are 31 T cell receptor beta chains sequenced from a single sample in a study of Ad26.COV2.S vaccination and SARS-CoV-2 variants (dated by TCRdb to about 2021). What the treatment or condition label conveys for this sample: roughly 18 received Ad26.COV2.S at low or high dose, single or two shots; 5 received placebo; per-sample allocation not given. Repertoires of vaccine and placebo recipients were sequenced from samples taken on day 63 after the first injection. Libraries came from the immunoSEQ multiplex PCR assay. Held by TCRdb, this immuneACCESS table contains in-frame sequences only and omits some clones. Under half of the omission traces to an unresolved V gene where checked; the cause of the rest is unknown. This sample is represented by a few hundred thousand clones; roughly 85% of them were singletons. Around 7.3% of the sample lies in the top ten. This material consisted of peripheral blood, taken in a trial of Ad26.COV2.S vaccine versus placebo. These receptors were collected from a person aged 18-60 years who received the Ad26.COV2.S COVID-19 vaccine or a placebo.

The V and J genes are TRBV27 and TRBJ1-1; D is perhaps TRBD1 (6 bases). V shed 4 bases and J shed 7 bases, with 16 bases lying between them. The CDR3 is 14 amino acids. Looked up from germline, CDR1 is MNHEY and CDR2 is SMNVEV (reference sequence). This CDR3 is CASSSTGPIYEAFF. The CDR3 nucleotides read TGTGCCAGCAGTTCAACAGGGCCCATATATGAAGCTTTCTTT.

The chain joins TRBV9 to TRBJ2-2; 8 nucleotides agree with TRBD2. Germline CDR1 is SGDLS and CDR2 is YYNGEE. There are 16 residues in the CDR3. V lost 0 bases, J lost 3 bases, and 4 bases stayed unmatched. CDR3 region: CASSVVASGYTGELFF. CDR3 sequence (DNA): TGTGCCAGCAGCGTAGTGGCTAGCGGGTACACCGGGGAGCTGTTTTTT.

The chain has TRBV5-6 and TRBJ1-1, with D unresolved. The CDR3 loop spans 14 amino acids. Per germline, CDR1 SGHDT and CDR2 YYEEEE. Trimming removed 1 base from V and 1 base from J, with 8 bases in between. This CDR3 reads CASSLRRWNTEAFF. The CDR3 DNA sequence: TGTGCCAGCAGCTTGAGACGGTGGAACACTGAAGCTTTCTTT.

This sequence joins TRBV4-2 and TRBJ2-7; 10 positions agree with TRBD2. CDR1 and CDR2 from the germline V gene are LGHNA and YNFKEQ. Germline trimming cut 2 bases from V and 2 bases from J; bases unmatched to any gene: 12. The CDR3 consists of 18 residues. CDR3 in amino acids: CASSQTPPAGGTPYEQYF. Written as DNA, the CDR3 is TGTGCCAGCAGCCAAACCCCACCAGCGGGGGGGACCCCCTACGAGCAGTACTTC.

The rearrangement uses TRBV5-1 and TRBJ1-2; D gene uncertain. Trimming shortened V by 1 base and J by 5 bases, and 9 bases separated the two germline ends. Germline CDR1 SGHRS, CDR2 YFSETQ. CDR3 length: 13 residues. The CDR3 spells CASSLQPGYGYTF. In nucleotides, the CDR3 is TGCGCCAGCAGCTTGCAGCCTGGGTATGGCTACACCTTC.

This clone was recorded only once. This rearrangement joins TRBV19 to TRBJ1-1, with 9 bases fitting TRBD1. Germline loops: CDR1 LNHDA, CDR2 SQIVND (reference sequence). CDR3 length: 16 residues. The V gene end was trimmed by 8 bases and the J gene end by 1 base; junction bases not matched to a gene: 11. As DNA, the CDR3 is TGTGCCAGTCGAGCCCGACAGGGGGGTCCGAACACTGAAGCTTTCTTT. It specifies CASRARQGGPNTEAFF.

This clone was observed once. The V call is TRBV6-5, the J call TRBJ2-3, with TRBD2 identical over 7 bases. Unmatched junction bases numbered 7, after V lost 6 bases and J lost 4 bases. The CDR3 totals 14 residues. Per the germline V gene, CDR1 is MNHEY and CDR2 is SVGAGI. The CDR3 is CASSRRGDADTQYF. Written as DNA, the CDR3 is TGTGCCAGCAGCCGACGGGGGGACGCAGATACGCAGTATTTT.

Here the CDR3 reads CASSPTSGRDQETQYF. CDR3 bases: TGTGCCAGCAGCCCCACTAGCGGGAGGGACCAAGAGACCCAGTACTTC. This rearrangement joins TRBV11-2 to TRBJ2-5, with 13 bases identical to TRBD2. V lost 5 bases and J lost 0; bases outside the gene matches: 3. The CDR3 runs to 16 residues. The V gene's germline CDR1 is SGHAT and CDR2 FQNNGV.

The V and J genes are TRBV6-5 and TRBJ2-1; TRBD1 agrees at 10 bases. The CDR3 totals 15 residues. Trimming took 6 bases from V and 6 from J; bases not matched to a gene: 8. Germline V gene lookup returns CDR1 MNHEY and CDR2 SVGAGI. The CDR3 here is CASRLAGTGVNEQFF. Here the CDR3 DNA reads TGTGCCAGCAGGTTAGCCGGGACAGGGGTCAATGAGCAGTTCTTC.

This clone has only one observation. V is TRBV4-1 and J is TRBJ2-7, with TRBD2 as a possible D gene (6 bases). CDR3 length equals 17 residues. Germline V CDR1 and CDR2: MGHRA, YSYEKL. The V end lost 4 bases, the J end lost 7 bases, and 26 bases lay between the germline ends. The CDR3 spells CASSRLLGAKRAGEQYF. CDR3 DNA sequence: TGCGCCAGCAGCCGCCTCCTTGGGGCCAAAAGGGCGGGGGAGCAGTACTTC.

The genes are TRBV11-3 and TRBJ1-1; 8 bases line up with TRBD1. The V gene end was trimmed by 5 bases and the J gene end by 6 bases; junction bases not matched to a gene: 14. The CDR3 loop spans 16 amino acids. CDR1 is SGHNT, CDR2 YENEEA, per germline. CDR3: CASSPDSQGAISEAFF. The CDR3 coding sequence is TGTGCCAGCAGCCCCGACTCCCAGGGGGCGATTTCTGAAGCTTTCTTT.

This CDR3 reads CASRPTGGVTEAFF. The CDR3, as DNA: TGTGCCAGCAGACCAACAGGGGGCGTCACTGAAGCTTTCTTT. This chain links TRBV6-6 with TRBJ1-1, with 9 positions matching TRBD1. This CDR3 contains 14 residues. The J segment lost 4 bases and the V segment lost 6 bases, leaving 6 bases of the junction unmatched. The germline gives CDR1 MNHNY, CDR2 SVGAGI (reference sequence).

The CDR3 nucleotides read TGTGCCAGCAGTACAACGATGGGGGAGTATGGCTACACCTTC. Its translation is CASSTTMGEYGYTF. The gene calls are TRBV6-5 and TRBJ1-2; D is perhaps TRBD1 (5 bases). Between the trimmed V and J ends, which lost 5 bases and 5 bases, there was a span of 15 bases. This CDR3 is 14 amino acids long. Germline V gene sequence: CDR1 MNHEY, CDR2 SVGAGI.

The V and J genes are TRBV10-1 and TRBJ2-3; TRBD2 matches at 9 bases. The CDR3 has 16 residues. Per the germline V gene, CDR1 is WNHNN and CDR2 is SYGVQD (reference sequence). The V gene end was trimmed by 4 bases and the J gene end by 0 bases; junction bases not matched to a gene: 5. The CDR3 spells CASSGAGGLSTDTQYF. The CDR3 DNA reads as TGCGCCAGCAGTGGAGCGGGAGGCCTTAGCACAGATACGCAGTATTTT.

This clone turned up a few times. Written as DNA, the CDR3 is TGTGCCAGCAGCGCCCTGGGAGGGTCCCAAGAGACCCAGTACTTC. Its translation: CASSALGGSQETQYF. The rearrangement joins TRBV11-2 to TRBJ2-5; 7 nucleotides match TRBD2. The germline gives CDR1 SGHAT, CDR2 FQNNGV. The CDR3 totals 15 residues. Trimming cost V 5 bases and J 1 base; bases outside gene matches: 7.

The chain has TRBV7-6 and TRBJ1-4, with 7 bases aligning to TRBD1. This CDR3 spans 15 amino acids. CDR1 is SGHVS, CDR2 FNYEAQ, per germline. The ends lost 6 bases at V and 8 bases at J; junction bases unmatched: 12. In DNA form, the CDR3 reads TGTGCCAGCAGTATACGGACAGGCCGGGGAGAAAAACTGTTTTTT. Translation gives CASSIRTGRGEKLFF.

This clone came up once. The V call is TRBV29-1, the J call TRBJ1-2; 10 bases map to TRBD1. This CDR3 is built from 14 residues. Germline CDR1 SQVTM, CDR2 ANQGSEA. The J segment lost 2 bases and the V segment lost 6 bases, leaving 6 bases of the junction unmatched. The CDR3 region has the DNA TGCAGCGTCCCGGGACAGGGGCGGAACTATGGCTACACCTTC. Translating it yields CSVPGQGRNYGYTF.

The chain links TRBV5-8 to TRBJ1-5; D is undetermined. There are 14 residues in the CDR3. Germline V gene sequence: CDR1 SGHTS, CDR2 YDEGEE. V gave up 5 bases and J gave up 4 bases, with 13 bases separating them. CDR3: CASRTRFRNQPQHF. The CDR3 nucleotides are TGTGCCAGCAGGACGAGATTCAGGAATCAGCCCCAGCATTTT.

The genes are TRBV2 and TRBJ2-5; 9 nucleotides line up with TRBD2. The CDR3 totals 17 residues. With V trimmed by 6 bases and J by 5 bases, 16 bases remained unmatched. Germline CDR1 reads SNHLY; CDR2 reads FYNNEI. CDR3 nucleotides: TGTGCCAGCAGCAAAACGTTGATAGCGGGAGAGTGGGAGACCCAGTACTTC. Translation gives CASSKTLIAGEWETQYF. Variable domain in full (rest from reference TRBV2 and TRBJ2-5): EPEVTQTPSHQVTQMGQEVILRCVPISNHLYFYWYRQILGQKVEFLVSFYNNEISEKSEIFDDQFSVERPDGSNFTLKIRSTKLEDSAMYFCASSKTLIAGEWETQYFGPGTRLLVL.

The chain has TRBV3-1 (or the pseudogene TRBV3-2) and TRBJ2-1, with D possibly being TRBD1 or TRBD2 (5 bases each). This CDR3 is built from 15 residues. V dropped 4 bases and J dropped 4 bases, with 14 bases sitting between them. Looked up from germline, CDR1 is LGHDT and CDR2 is YNNKEL (reference sequence). The CDR3 DNA follows: TGTGCCAGCAGCCGGTCGCGAGGGGTTTACAATGAGCAGTTCTTC. Encoded protein: CASSRSRGVYNEQFF.

The gene calls are TRBV5-1 and TRBJ1-4; D remains unclear. The CDR3 has 14 amino acids. Germline assignment: CDR1 SGHRS and CDR2 YFSETQ. V lost 4 bases and J lost 7, with 14 bases in between. The CDR3 bases are TGCGCCAGCAGCCCGTCGGTAGTGGGTGAAAAACTGTTTTTT. Amino acid sequence: CASSPSVVGEKLFF.

The J gene is TRBJ2-7, the V gene TRBV12-3 or TRBV12-4, with D uncertain. The V end was cut by 2 bases, the J end by 0 bases, with 5 bases between. The CDR3 runs 13 residues. In nucleotides, the CDR3 is TGTGCCAGCAGTTTACGGAGCTCCTACGAGCAGTACTTC. Protein sequence: CASSLRSSYEQYF.

The chain has TRBV6-5 and TRBJ1-6, with 9 bases lining up with TRBD1. Germline lookup yields CDR1 MNHEY and CDR2 SVGAGI. The CDR3 contains 16 residues. V trimming: 3 bases; J trimming: 9 bases; junction bases outside the gene matches: 9. CDR3 nucleotides: TGTGCCAGCAGTTATCATCCGACAGGGGGTAGTTCACCCCTCCACTTT. Translated, it gives CASSYHPTGGSSPLHF.

The V gene is TRBV6-5, the J gene TRBJ2-5, with D possibly being TRBD2 (6 bases). Germline V lookup: CDR1 MNHEY, CDR2 SVGAGI. V dropped 8 bases and J dropped 1 base, with 14 bases sitting between them. The CDR3 is 14 residues long. CDR3 region: CASRLRDFQETQYF. CDR3 in DNA: TGTGCCAGCCGTCTCCGGGACTTCCAAGAGACCCAGTACTTC.

The chain couples TRBV18 to TRBJ1-1; TRBD1 matches at 8 bases. Trimming at V came to 3 bases and at J to 6 bases, leaving 9 bases not matched to a gene. CDR3 size: 15 residues. CDR1 is KGHSH, CDR2 LQKENI, per germline. The CDR3 spells CASSPLPGGDAEAFF. The CDR3 region has the DNA TGTGCCAGCTCACCTCTCCCAGGGGGCGACGCTGAAGCTTTCTTT.

This clone was seen a few times. The chain is built from TRBV24-1 and TRBJ2-2; TRBD2 agrees at 10 bases. This CDR3 region has 14 residues. Per germline, CDR1 KGHDR and CDR2 SFDVKD. With 10 bases clipped from V and 6 bases from J, the junction kept 7 bases outside the gene matches. CDR3 amino acids: CATAGTSESGELFF. CDR3 DNA: TGTGCCACTGCCGGGACTAGCGAGTCCGGGGAGCTGTTTTTT.

The chain links TRBV6-2 or TRBV6-3 to TRBJ1-3; TRBD1 might be the D (6 bases). The germline V gene encodes CDR1 MNHEY and CDR2 SVGEGT. V was shortened by 4 bases and J by 0 bases, with 13 bases between the two germline ends. The CDR3 length is 16 residues. The CDR3 nucleotides are TGTGCCAGCAGTTGGCGAGGGACAAGCTCTGGAAACACCATATATTTT. It yields the protein CASSWRGTSSGNTIYF.

The rearrangement uses TRBV6-5 and TRBJ2-5, with 7 bases fitting TRBD1. V lost 4 bases, J lost 5 bases, and 13 bases stayed unmatched. The germline V gene has CDR1 MNHEY and CDR2 SVGAGI. This CDR3 is 16 amino acids long. The CDR3 DNA reads TGTGCCAGCAGTTTAGTTGGGACAGTTCAGTGGGAGACCCAGTACTTC. It specifies CASSLVGTVQWETQYF.

The CDR3 spells CASSEWDIDYEQYF. For the CDR3, the DNA is TGTGCCAGCAGTGAGTGGGACATAGACTACGAGCAGTACTTC. V and J are TRBV25-1 and TRBJ2-7, with D perhaps matching TRBD1 (6 bases). V was pared by 3 bases and J by 3 bases, with 12 bases between. This CDR3 has 14 residues. Germline CDR1 is MGHDK and CDR2 is SYGVNS.

This chain uses TRBV28 with TRBJ2-1, with D unclear. The CDR3 totals 12 residues. Germline values: CDR1 MDHEN, CDR2 SYDVKM. V lost 2 bases and J lost 9, with 8 bases in between. The DNA of the CDR3 is TGTGCCAGCAGTTTACGACCGGGTGAGCAGTTCTTC. This codes for CASSLRPGEQFF.

The chain is built from TRBV29-1 and TRBJ2-6; D not certain. CDR1 SQVTM and CDR2 ANQGSEA come from the germline V gene. This CDR3 is 13 amino acids long. Trimming shortened V by 7 bases and J by 2 bases, and 9 bases separated the two germline ends. This CDR3 is CSATATGANVLTF. The CDR3 DNA sequence: TGCAGCGCCACAGCTACTGGGGCCAACGTCCTGACTTTC.